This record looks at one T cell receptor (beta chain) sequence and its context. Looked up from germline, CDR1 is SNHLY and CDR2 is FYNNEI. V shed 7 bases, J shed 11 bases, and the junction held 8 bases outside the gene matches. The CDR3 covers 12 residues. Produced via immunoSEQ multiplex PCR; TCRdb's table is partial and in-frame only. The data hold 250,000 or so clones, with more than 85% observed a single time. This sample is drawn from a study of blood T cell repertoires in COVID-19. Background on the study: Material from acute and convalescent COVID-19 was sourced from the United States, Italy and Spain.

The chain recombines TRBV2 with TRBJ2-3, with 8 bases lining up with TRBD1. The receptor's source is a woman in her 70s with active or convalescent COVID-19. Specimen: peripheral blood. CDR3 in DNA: TGTGCCAGCACGGGACAGGATCCTGGGCAGTATTTT. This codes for CASTGQDPGQYF.